This T cell receptor beta chain is drawn from a study of cytomegalovirus exposure and HLA in healthy donors (TCRdb year 2017). With regard to the full study: In an earlier analysis of about 560 of the donors, less than 350 Gb of sequence data and roughly 100 million unique TCR beta sequences from about 179 million T cells were reported. Genome-wide SNP genotypes for about 60% of the 666 donors were used in a later genetic analysis, which treated that subset as a discovery cohort. Donor age, sex, ethnicity and CMV serostatus were compiled together with the repertoire data. The later analysis used no new phenotypic data to find candidate immune exposures, relying instead on TCR beta sequences and their occurrence across donors. Among 398 genotyped donors of the cohort, an average of roughly 230,000 unique TCR beta nucleotide sequences was sequenced per donor, of which approximately 19% were non-productive. Both class I and class II loci were covered by HLA typing, at four-digit resolution. To decide whether each TCR beta V gene segment behaved as functional or pseudogenic, an earlier analysis of some 580 of the donors relied on high-throughput TCR beta sequencing. Among the roughly 400 genotyped donors, around 81% belonged to the genetic ancestry cluster associated with self-reported Caucasian donors. Several DR-DQ haplotypes were handled as single units for association and clustering, since linkage in the cohort was strong. The T cell repertoires of 666 subjects were profiled by immunosequencing and related to cytomegalovirus serostatus. Around 320 gigabases of sequencing data and tens of millions of unique TCR sequences were included in an early release covering 550 to 650 HLA-typed donors. Typing coverage varied by locus: about 629-630 donors for A, B, C, DRB1 and DQB1; more than 500 for DQA1; around 570 for DPA1; roughly 450 for DPB1. All discovery cohort repertoires had been generated using a single sequencing platform. The study combined high-throughput TCR immunosequencing, statistical association of individual TCRs with disease status, and machine learning to predict cytomegalovirus infection status. The aim of the study was to test whether cataloging public T cell receptors could identify signatures of past pathogen exposure. Besides the first cohort of around 670 subjects, a separate validation cohort made up of 95 to 150 different subjects was used. A later analysis re-examined previously published TCR beta repertoires from more than 600 donors and added high-resolution HLA genotyping to investigate patterns of TCR occurrence.

The full study reports these points: Linkage disequilibrium might explain the correlated functional status among segregating V segments, but an unknown experimental factor could not be excluded. V-gene and J-gene trimming of TCR beta chains was associated with a missense DCLRE1C variant in a later genetic analysis, and the association was replicated in an independent cohort. Broadly in line with IMGT annotations, most TCR beta V segments showed up in productive rearrangements about 87% or about 30% of the time in an earlier analysis of a few hundred of the donors. In both the original and validation cohorts, the classifier was reported to diagnose cytomegalovirus status with high specificity and sensitivity. Some IMGT-functional V segments, including TRBV6-2 and TRBV6-3, could not be distinguished by the 87-base-pair reads and were therefore excluded. The authors suggested that the approach could potentially be extended to other disease states and immunological phenotypes. In a later analysis, most CMV-associated TCR beta chains were found to appear HLA-restricted, with HLA associations seemingly driven largely by CMV exposure. At a false discovery rate of 0.05, a later analysis linked fewer than 20,000 TCR beta sequences to specific HLA alleles. The presence/absence analyses assumed that sequencing depth was roughly uniform across donors, and that assumption may not be true. A later analysis reported that several top co-occurrence clusters appeared linked to parvovirus B19, influenza, CMV and Epstein-Barr virus. In a later analysis, the rate of TCR association differed among HLA loci, with DRB1 alleles having the most associated TCRs and HLA-C alleles having the fewest. Most TCR sequences were observed very rarely across donors, whereas some public TCRs were present in many individuals. A cluster of highly shared sequence variants was judged likely to represent a technical artifact of the sequencing pipeline. When HLA alleles, especially DR and DQ, strongly co-occurred, attributing TCR associations to individual alleles was difficult. The earlier analysis of approximately 560 of the donors excluded over 15 rarely observed V segments, including chromosome 9 orphons, because counts were too low. In this cohort, only TCR beta chains were sequenced, and detectable features were limited by the absence of alpha or paired-chain data. A later analysis found that HLA-associated TCR beta chains were more clonally expanded and had lower generation probabilities than equally common non-associated chains. The study gave a list of under 200 TCR beta chains associated with cytomegalovirus. HLA typing was unavailable for some donors at each locus, so association tests used only the typed subset. A later genetic analysis reported fewer N-insertions in productive TCRs among donors in an Asian-associated ancestry cluster than the roughly 700-donor mean. A further reported finding was that TCR beta sequences accurately predicted the HLA-A and HLA-B alleles for most subjects in the first cohort. For the cohort, immune exposure information was limited to CMV serostatus. In vitro tests confirmed that a few of the cytomegalovirus-associated TCR beta chains recognize cytomegalovirus antigens.

Libraries were prepared through the immunoSEQ multiplex PCR assay. For the multiplex PCR, a mixture combining 60 forward primers for TCR Vbeta segments and 13 reverse primers for TCR Jbeta segments was used. A multiplex PCR assay on genomic DNA amplified the CDR3 region of rearranged TCR beta genes. Amplified TCR beta libraries were sequenced as 87-base-pair reads on the Illumina HiSeq System. Turning to the authors' computational methods: Across the 700 or so repertoires, a later analysis counted approximately 75 million unique TCR beta chains, around 11 million of which were shared by at least two donors. To remove PCR and sequencing errors, raw reads were error-corrected and collapsed into unique sequences using a nearest-neighbor algorithm that merged closely related sequences. To assign V, D and J gene segments, CDR3 sequences were aligned to IMGT reference sequences. For a sequence to be retained, a match of at least six nucleotides was required to both a V gene segment and a J gene segment. A rearrangement counted as productive if the CDR3 had no stop codons and remained in frame with V and J, and every other rearrangement counted as non-productive. CDR3 was defined according to IMGT convention as the region running from the second conserved V-encoded cysteine to the conserved J-encoded phenylalanine. In an earlier analysis of just under 600 of the donors, sequences lacking an unambiguous match to a single V gene segment were excluded. An earlier analysis of over 450 of the donors classified V segments as functional when productive rearrangements were above 56.7% and as segregating when the standard deviation between donors was above 5%. A statistical classification framework was built for diagnosing cytomegalovirus status from the catalog of TCR beta chain sequences. A later analysis assigned V and J genes by comparing TCR nucleotide sequences with IMGT/GENE-DB human TR gene sequences. A later analysis assigned CDR3 sequences and most-parsimonious VDJ recombination scenarios with the TCRdist pipeline. In a later analysis, every TCR beta chain was defined by the combination of its CDR3 amino acid sequence and its V-gene family, and reads without a unique V-gene family were dropped. A later analysis removed 550 to 650 highly shared, low-generation-probability nucleotide sequences to deal with suspected cross-contamination and a sequencing artifact. In a later analysis, a clonal expansion index for each public chain was calculated from normalized within-repertoire ranks of inferred template counts. Generation probabilities in a later analysis came from a VDJ recombination model fitted to out-of-frame rearrangements, and those results were checked against IGoR. In a later analysis, TCR-TCR, TCR-HLA and TCR-CMV co-occurrence was scored with hypergeometric tests, and a repertoire-size bias correction was applied to TCR pairs. False discovery rates were estimated in a later analysis by permuting HLA or CMV assignments 20 times. A later analysis grouped co-occurring TCRs with DBSCAN, adding TCRdist sequence similarity when clustering within HLA-allele-positive subsets. Repertoires with fewer than 30,000 or more than 120,000 public chains, plus five repertoires with anomalous nucleotide sharing, were excluded from co-occurrence clustering. This is the immuneACCESS table as TCRdb keeps it, with only in-frame sequences that have V and J called. A part of the clones is gone; compared with another copy, unresolved V genes explain less than half, and the rest is unexplained. The V and J calls and clone size are taken from that table; D and trimming were inferred from the DNA. A total of 150,000 or so clones appear in this sample, approximately 80% of them only once. Roughly 5.9% of the sample rests with the top ten.

The cohort comprised fewer than 750 healthy bone marrow donors. Cohort members were all nominally healthy when sampled, although unrecorded immune exposures were likely present. The donor tested CMV seropositive, placing the donor among the 250 to 350 seropositive members of the cohort. A peripheral blood sample was provided by each donor, and peripheral blood mononuclear cells were used for TCR beta sequencing. The Qiagen DNeasy Blood Extraction Kit was used to extract genomic DNA from the blood cell samples. This clone was counted only a few times. Its antigen is not yet known. No base qualities exist here, and no much larger clone lies one base off it. From the cysteine through the phenylalanine, the CDR3 covers 14 amino acids. Only the CDR3 DNA stays, 42 bases, in frame from base 1. For CDR1 and CDR2, the germline V gene lists SNHLY and FYNNEI. V and J are truncated by 1 base and 2 bases respectively, leaving an intervening sequence of 8 bases.

The TCR originated in a woman in her forties in good health and CMV-seropositive. The V gene is TRBV2 and the J gene is TRBJ1-1; a tentative D match to TRBD1 spans 6 bases. Sequenced sample: PBMCs. The DNA reads TGTGCCAGCAGTGAAGGGACAGTTAACACTGAAGCTTTCTTT. Translated, it reads CASSEGTVNTEAFF.